This T cell receptor beta chain comes out of a study of shared clonotypes between healthy human individuals. On the study more broadly: Sampling drew on donors who were a couple of women and a few men aged 18 to 49. Study results and limitations: The study's rarefaction showed incomplete sorted-subset sequencing despite large depth.

In regard to this clone: Its cognate antigen is unknown.

Caucasian adults residing in Nashville, Tennessee made up all the donors. This CDR3 is built from 13 residues. The germline CDR1 and CDR2 sequences are MNHNY and SVGAGI (reference sequence). The V segment lost 6 bases and the J segment 5 bases; nucleotides outside the gene matches: 3. Sequenced by immunoSEQ multiplex PCR; TCRdb stores in-frame clones only, minus some. The data hold under 2.5 million clones, with 85% to 95% observed a single time. The source material was naive CD4+ T cells from PBMCs. Specified subset: CD45RA+ positively selected. The chain is built from TRBV6-6 and TRBJ2-5; 10 nucleotides line up with TRBD1. The clonotype was recovered from a man younger than 30 in good health. Some clones in this sample may be carry-over from other donors' samples. CDR3 nucleotides: TGTGCCAGCAGGACAGGGGGCTTGGAGACCCAGTACTTC. Residues: CASRTGGLETQYF.